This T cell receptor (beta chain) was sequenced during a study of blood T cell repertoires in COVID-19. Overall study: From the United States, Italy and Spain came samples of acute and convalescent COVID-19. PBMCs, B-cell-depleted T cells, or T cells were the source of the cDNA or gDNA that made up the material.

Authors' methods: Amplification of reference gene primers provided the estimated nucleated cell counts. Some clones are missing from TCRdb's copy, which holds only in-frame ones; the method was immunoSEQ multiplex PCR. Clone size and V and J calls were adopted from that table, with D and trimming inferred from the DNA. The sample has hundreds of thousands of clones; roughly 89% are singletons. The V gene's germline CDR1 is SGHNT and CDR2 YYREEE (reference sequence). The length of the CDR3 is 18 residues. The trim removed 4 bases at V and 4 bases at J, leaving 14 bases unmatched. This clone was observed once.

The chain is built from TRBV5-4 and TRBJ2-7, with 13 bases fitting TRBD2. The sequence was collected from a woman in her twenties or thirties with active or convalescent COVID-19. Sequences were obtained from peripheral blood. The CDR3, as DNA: TGTGCCAGCAGCCAAGGGACCGTAAGACTAGCGGGGGGTTACGAGCAGTACTTC. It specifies CASSQGTVRLAGGYEQYF.